The 13 T cell receptor beta chains reported below all come from one sample, sequenced in a study of read filtering for tumor transcriptome and immune sequencing. From 350 to 500 ng of RNA, a library with molecular barcoded alpha/delta and beta/gamma adaptors was made. TCRdb re-called the reads with MiXCR, one entry per CDR3 protein. Of more than 100,000 distinct CDR3 sequences in the sample, 13% were seen once. Sequencing used a population of CD138-negative cells sorted from bone marrow. The receptors come from a donor aged 40 or over with multiple myeloma.

This clonotype was detected only a few times. A single base separates this from a much larger clone, so it may be a read error. V and J are TRBV20-1 and TRBJ1-5; possibly TRBD1 for D (6 bases). Looked up from germline, CDR1 is DFQATT and CDR2 is SNEGSKA (reference sequence). The CDR3 runs 16 residues. CDR3 coding DNA: TGCAGTGCGCAGAGTGAAACACAGGGTAGCAATCAGCCCCGGCATTTT. Protein: CSAQSETQGSNQPRHF.

This clonotype was observed at least ten times. The chain couples TRBV5-1 to TRBJ2-1; D assignment may be TRBD1 or TRBD2 (5 bases each). V lost 4 bases and J lost 12, with 26 bases in between. Per germline, CDR1 SGHRS and CDR2 YFSETQ. This CDR3 has 16 amino acids. This CDR3 reads CASSPAVIGTPRGQFF. The CDR3 region has the DNA TGCGCCAGCAGCCCCGCTGTGATCGGGACCCCCAGAGGGCAGTTCTTC.

This clonotype has ten or more counts. V and J are TRBV7-3 and TRBJ2-7, with D maybe TRBD1 (5 bases). The CDR3 sequence is 16 residues long. Germline-derived CDR1 and CDR2 are SGHTA and FQGTGA. Deletions cut 5 bases from V and 5 bases from J, with 22 bases between. The CDR3 DNA is TGTGCCAGCAGCCCCGCCGCAGGGTCGATACGAGACGAGCAGTACTTC. It is translated as CASSPAAGSIRDEQYF.

This clonotype came up a few times. The J gene is TRBJ1-1, the V gene TRBV20-1, with 8 bases fitting TRBD1. CDR3 size: 16 residues. J lost 2 bases, V lost 3 bases, and 11 bases had no gene match. Germline CDR1 is DFQATT and CDR2 is SNEGSKA (reference sequence). The CDR3 sequence: CSARSDMGQANTEAFF. As DNA, the CDR3 is TGCAGTGCTAGGTCGGATATGGGACAGGCCAACACTGAAGCTTTCTTT.

In this sample, this clonotype turned up many times. The junction shows a germline mismatch at one end, possibly a read error. This chain joins TRBV20-1 and TRBJ2-1; no firm D call. The CDR3 consists of 15 residues. The germline gives CDR1 DFQATT, CDR2 SNEGSKA (reference sequence). CDR3 loop: CSARDRPPRWNGQFF. The CDR3 DNA reads as TGCAGTGCTAGAGATCGACCCCCGAGGTGGAATGGGCAGTTCTTC.

Many counts were recorded for this clonotype. Since a much larger clone is just one base distant, this may be a read error. The gene calls are TRBV3-1 and TRBJ2-1; TRBD2 might be the D (5 bases). Trimming removed 0 bases from V and 12 bases from J, with 12 bases in between. The germline V gene encodes CDR1 LGHDT and CDR2 YNNKEL (reference sequence). The CDR3 contains 13 residues. CDR3 loop: CASSQDTGYGQFF. As DNA, the CDR3 is TGTGCCAGCAGCCAAGATACGGGGTATGGGCAGTTCTTC.

This clonotype was recorded many times. The chain's CDR3 is CSASGGAFTGELFF. DNA of the CDR3: TGCAGTGCTAGCGGGGGGGCCTTCACCGGGGAGCTGTTTTTT. The V call is TRBV20-1, the J call TRBJ2-2; 8 bases fit TRBD2. The ends lost 3 bases at V and 4 bases at J; junction bases unmatched: 4. Germline CDR1 is DFQATT and CDR2 is SNEGSKA (reference sequence). This CDR3 is built from 14 residues.

At least ten counts were recorded for this clonotype. V usage is TRBV12-3 or TRBV12-4 and J usage is TRBJ1-1; no firm D call. This CDR3 has 13 residues. V lost 4 bases to trimming and J lost 1 base, with 7 bases between them. The CDR3: CASSYNRNTEAFF. The CDR3, as DNA: TGTGCCAGCAGTTATAATCGGAACACTGAAGCTTTCTTT.

The chain uses TRBV2 and TRBJ2-7; 12 bases are shared with TRBD2. Per the germline V gene, CDR1 is SNHLY and CDR2 is FYNNEI. J was trimmed by 6 bases and V by 6 bases; bases with no gene match: 0. The CDR3 has 12 residues. The CDR3 protein is CASRTSGGEQYF. CDR3 nucleotide sequence: TGTGCCAGCAGGACTAGCGGGGGCGAGCAGTACTTC.

There are a few counts of this clonotype. A single base separates this from a much larger clone, so it may be a read error. Likely a read error: the CDR3 ends without its conserved phenylalanine or tryptophan. The CDR3 region is CSAELYQDEQFL. In DNA form, the CDR3 reads TGCAGTGCTGAGTTATATCAGGATGAGCAGTTCCTT. The rearrangement links TRBV20-1 to TRBJ2-1; D unresolved. Trimming took 5 bases from V and 8 from J, leaving 13 bases between them. CDR3 size: 12 residues. Germline CDR1 reads DFQATT; CDR2 reads SNEGSKA (reference sequence).

This clonotype was picked up many times. The chain couples TRBV9 to TRBJ2-5, with 8 positions matching TRBD2. With V trimmed by 0 bases and J by 4 bases, 8 bases remained unmatched. The CDR3 contains 16 residues. Looked up from germline, CDR1 is SGDLS and CDR2 is YYNGEE. CDR3 DNA: TGTGCCAGCAGCGTAGGGGTAGCGGGAAAGGGAGAGACCCAGTACTTC. Translation gives CASSVGVAGKGETQYF.

The sample holds many counts of this clonotype. The chain employs TRBV6-2 or TRBV6-3 and TRBJ2-7; perhaps TRBD2 as D (6 bases). Per the germline V gene, CDR1 is MNHEY and CDR2 is SVGEGT. V was cut by 6 bases and J by 2 bases, with 11 bases left in between. The CDR3 is 13 residues long. Here the CDR3 DNA reads TGTGCCAGCAGAGCCCAGCGGGCCTACGAGCAGTACTTC. It yields the protein CASRAQRAYEQYF.

This clonotype was counted ten times or more. The gene calls are TRBV29-1 and TRBJ2-2; a possible D gene is TRBD2 (6 bases). Germline CDR1 is SQVTM and CDR2 is ANQGSEA. This CDR3 comprises 13 residues. The V gene lost 4 bases and the J gene lost 2 bases, with 8 bases spanning the gap. The CDR3 spells CSVGRGNTGELFF. The CDR3 DNA reads TGCAGCGTTGGGCGGGGAAACACCGGGGAGCTGTTTTTT.